The clone carrying this T cell receptor (beta chain) is deemed medium-sized. The sorted Tregs were CD4+CD25+CD127-/low cells. Germline V gene lookup returns CDR1 MNHEY and CDR2 SVGAGI. V lost 2 bases to trimming and J lost 5 bases; unmatched junction nucleotides: 7. The CDR3 runs 15 residues. TCRdb redid the calling of the 5' RACE reads with MiXCR, one entry per CDR3 protein. The repertoire holds approximately 10,000 distinct CDR3 sequences, with roughly 25% as singletons. V is TRBV6-5 and J is TRBJ2-7, with TRBD1 identical over 9 bases. The specimen sequenced was Tregs sorted from blood. This receptor was identified in a female donor with breast cancer. The CDR3 here is CASSYLQQGANEQYF. As DNA, the CDR3 is TGTGCCAGCAGTTACCTTCAACAGGGGGCCAACGAGCAGTACTTC.